The TCR beta chain under discussion was sequenced for a study of T cell responses to AZD1222 COVID-19 vaccine. Clones were sequenced by immunoSEQ multiplex PCR, and TCRdb holds only the in-frame ones, with some missing. The table lists some 47,000 clones, 75% to 85% of them singletons. The TCR comes from an adult in good health. The sequencing here drew on peripheral blood, taken on day 0 of AZD1222 vaccination.

The CDR3 protein is CAISLTGVNTEAFF. CDR3 sequence (DNA): TGTGCCATCAGCCTCACAGGGGTGAACACTGAAGCTTTCTTT. The chain combines TRBV10-3 with TRBJ1-1; 7 bases align to TRBD1. From germline, CDR1 is ENHRY and CDR2 SYGVKD. The CDR3 extends over 14 amino acids. J lost 0 bases, V lost 6 bases, and 4 bases had no gene match.